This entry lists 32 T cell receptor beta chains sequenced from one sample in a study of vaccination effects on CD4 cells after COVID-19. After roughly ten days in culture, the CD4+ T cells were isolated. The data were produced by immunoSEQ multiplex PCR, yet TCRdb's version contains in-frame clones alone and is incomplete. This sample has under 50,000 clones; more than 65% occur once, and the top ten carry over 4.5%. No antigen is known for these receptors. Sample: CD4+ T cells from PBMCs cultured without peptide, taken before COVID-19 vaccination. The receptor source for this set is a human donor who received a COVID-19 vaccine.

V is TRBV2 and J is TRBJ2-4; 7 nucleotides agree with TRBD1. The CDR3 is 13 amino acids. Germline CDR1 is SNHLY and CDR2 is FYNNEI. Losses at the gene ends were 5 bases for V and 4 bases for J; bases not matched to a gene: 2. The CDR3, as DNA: TGTGCCAGCAGTCGGGACAGTAAAAACATTCAGTACTTC. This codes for CASSRDSKNIQYF.

DNA for the CDR3: TGTGCCAGCAGTGAATATGGGCAGAACACTGAAGCTTTCTTT. Its translation is CASSEYGQNTEAFF. The chain combines TRBV25-1 with TRBJ1-1; D gene unclear. CDR1 and CDR2 (germline): MGHDK, SYGVNS. CDR3 length: 14 residues. Trimming took 0 bases from V and 1 from J, leaving 6 bases between them.

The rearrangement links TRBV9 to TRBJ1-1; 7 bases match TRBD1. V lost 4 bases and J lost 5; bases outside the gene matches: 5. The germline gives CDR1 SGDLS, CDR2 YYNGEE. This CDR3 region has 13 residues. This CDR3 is CASSPGGRTEAFF. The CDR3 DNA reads TGTGCCAGCAGCCCAGGGGGAAGAACTGAAGCTTTCTTT.

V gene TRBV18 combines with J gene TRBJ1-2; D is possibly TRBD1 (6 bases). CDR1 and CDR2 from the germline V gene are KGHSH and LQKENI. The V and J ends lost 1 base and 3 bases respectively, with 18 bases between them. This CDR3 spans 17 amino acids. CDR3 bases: TGTGCCAGCTCACCACGGACAGCCACCAACCTGCACTATGGCTACACCTTC. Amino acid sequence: CASSPRTATNLHYGYTF.

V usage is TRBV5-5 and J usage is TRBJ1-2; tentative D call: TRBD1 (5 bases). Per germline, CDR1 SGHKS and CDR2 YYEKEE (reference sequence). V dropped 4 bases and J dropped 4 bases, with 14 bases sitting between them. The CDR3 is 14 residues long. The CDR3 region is CASSPAGGVYGYTF. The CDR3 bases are TGTGCCAGCAGCCCGGCCGGGGGAGTCTATGGCTACACCTTC.

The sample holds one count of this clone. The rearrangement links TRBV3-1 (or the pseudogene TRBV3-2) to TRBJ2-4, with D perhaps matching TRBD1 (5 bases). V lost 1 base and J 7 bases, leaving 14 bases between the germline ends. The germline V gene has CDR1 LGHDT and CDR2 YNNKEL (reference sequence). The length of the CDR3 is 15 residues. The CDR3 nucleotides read TGTGCCAGCAGCCAAGGTGCCCAGGGTGGGAACATTCAGTACTTC. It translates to CASSQGAQGGNIQYF.

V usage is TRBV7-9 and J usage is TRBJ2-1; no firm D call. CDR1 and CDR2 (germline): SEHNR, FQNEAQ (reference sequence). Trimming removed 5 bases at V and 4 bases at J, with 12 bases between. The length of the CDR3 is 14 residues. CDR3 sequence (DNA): TGTGCCAGCAGCCCTGGGTCTACATACAATGAGCAGTTCTTC. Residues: CASSPGSTYNEQFF.

CDR3 residues: CASSLHLEDTQYF. In nucleotides, the CDR3 is TGTGCCAGCAGCCTTCATTTAGAGGATACGCAGTATTTT. This sequence joins TRBV11-3 and TRBJ2-3; D unclear. The CDR3 is 13 residues long. Germline V gene data show CDR1 as SGHNT and CDR2 as YENEEA. The V and J ends lost 5 bases and 6 bases respectively, with 12 bases between them.

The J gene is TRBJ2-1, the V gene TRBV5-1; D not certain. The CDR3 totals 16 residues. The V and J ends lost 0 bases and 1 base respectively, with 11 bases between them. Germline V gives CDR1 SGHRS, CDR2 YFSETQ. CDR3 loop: CASSLAGQASYNEQFF. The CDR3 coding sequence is TGCGCCAGCAGCTTGGCCGGGCAGGCGTCCTACAATGAGCAGTTCTTC.

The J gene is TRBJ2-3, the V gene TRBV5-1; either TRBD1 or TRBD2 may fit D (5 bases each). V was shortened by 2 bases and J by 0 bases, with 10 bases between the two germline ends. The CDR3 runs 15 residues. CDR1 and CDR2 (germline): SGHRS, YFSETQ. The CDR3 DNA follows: TGCGCCAGCAGCTTACCGGGACCTAGCACAGATACGCAGTATTTT. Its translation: CASSLPGPSTDTQYF.

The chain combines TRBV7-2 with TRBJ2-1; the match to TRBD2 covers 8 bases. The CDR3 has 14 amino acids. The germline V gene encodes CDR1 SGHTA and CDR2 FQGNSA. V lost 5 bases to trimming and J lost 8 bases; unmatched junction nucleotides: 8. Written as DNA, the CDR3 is TGTGCCAGCAGCCTACGGACTAGCCGCGATGAGCAGTTCTTC. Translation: CASSLRTSRDEQFF. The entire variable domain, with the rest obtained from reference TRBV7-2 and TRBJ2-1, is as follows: GAGVSQSPSNKVTEKGKDVELRCDPISGHTALYWYRQSLGQGLEFLIYFQGNSAPDKSGLPSDRFSAERTGGSVSTLTIQRTQQEDSAVYLCASSLRTSRDEQFFGPGTRLTVL.

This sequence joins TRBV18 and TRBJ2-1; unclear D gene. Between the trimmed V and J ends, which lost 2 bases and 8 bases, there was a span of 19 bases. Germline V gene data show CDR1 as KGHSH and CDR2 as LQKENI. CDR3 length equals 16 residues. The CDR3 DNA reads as TGTGCCAGCTCACCATCTCGTGGGATGCAGTGGGATGAGCAGTTCTTC. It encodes CASSPSRGMQWDEQFF.

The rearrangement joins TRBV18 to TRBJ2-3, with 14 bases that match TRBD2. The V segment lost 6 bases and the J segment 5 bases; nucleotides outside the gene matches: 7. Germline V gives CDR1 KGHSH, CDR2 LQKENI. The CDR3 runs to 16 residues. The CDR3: CASSPPGLAGGDTQYF. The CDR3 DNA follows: TGTGCCAGCTCTCCCCCAGGACTAGCGGGAGGAGATACGCAGTATTTT.

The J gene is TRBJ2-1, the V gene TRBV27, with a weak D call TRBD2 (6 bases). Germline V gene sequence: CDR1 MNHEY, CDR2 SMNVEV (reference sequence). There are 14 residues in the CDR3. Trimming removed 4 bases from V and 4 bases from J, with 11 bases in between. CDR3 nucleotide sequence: TGTGCCAGCAGTTCGGCGGGACGGTACAATGAGCAGTTCTTC. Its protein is CASSSAGRYNEQFF.

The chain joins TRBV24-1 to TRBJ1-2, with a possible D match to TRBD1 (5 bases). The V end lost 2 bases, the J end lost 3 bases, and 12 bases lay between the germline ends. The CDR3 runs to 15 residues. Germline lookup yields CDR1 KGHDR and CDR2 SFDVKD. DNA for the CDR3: TGTGCCACCAGTGATTCACAGGCCCCAGACTATGGCTACACCTTC. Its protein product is CATSDSQAPDYGYTF.

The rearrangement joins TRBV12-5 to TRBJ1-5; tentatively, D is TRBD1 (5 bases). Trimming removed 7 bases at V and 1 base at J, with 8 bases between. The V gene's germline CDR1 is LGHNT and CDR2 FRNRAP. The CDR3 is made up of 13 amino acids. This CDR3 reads CASARASNQPQHF. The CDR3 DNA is TGTGCTAGTGCCAGGGCAAGCAATCAGCCCCAGCATTTT. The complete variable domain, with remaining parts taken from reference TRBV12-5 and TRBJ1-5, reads DARVTQTPRHKVTEMGQEVTMRCQPILGHNTVFWYRQTMMQGLELLAYFRNRAPLDDSGMPKDRFSAEMPDATLATLKIQPSEPRDSAVYFCASARASNQPQHFGDGTRLSIL.

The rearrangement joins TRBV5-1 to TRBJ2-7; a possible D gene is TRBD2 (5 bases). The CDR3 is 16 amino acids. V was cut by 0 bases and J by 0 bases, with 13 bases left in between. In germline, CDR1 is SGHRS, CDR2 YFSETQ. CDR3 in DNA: TGCGCCAGCAGCTTGGGTTTCGGGATGGGCTCCTACGAGCAGTACTTC. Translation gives CASSLGFGMGSYEQYF.

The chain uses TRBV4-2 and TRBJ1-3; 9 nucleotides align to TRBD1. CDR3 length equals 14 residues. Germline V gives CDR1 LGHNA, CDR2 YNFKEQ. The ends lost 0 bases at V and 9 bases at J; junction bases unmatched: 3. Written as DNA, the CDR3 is TGTGCCAGCAGCCAAGATACAGGGGGCTCCACCATATATTTT. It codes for CASSQDTGGSTIYF.

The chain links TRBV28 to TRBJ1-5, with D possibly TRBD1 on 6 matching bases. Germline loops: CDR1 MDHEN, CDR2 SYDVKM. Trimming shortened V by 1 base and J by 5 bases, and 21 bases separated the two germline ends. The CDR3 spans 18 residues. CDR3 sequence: CASSLSQGLGSSDQPQHF. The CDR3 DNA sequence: TGTGCCAGCAGTTTATCCCAGGGGTTGGGCTCTTCGGATCAGCCCCAGCATTTT.

The CDR3 DNA follows: TGTGCCAGCAGTTTAGAGACAGCCCGCTATAATTCACCCCTCCACTTT. Translation gives CASSLETARYNSPLHF. The rearrangement links TRBV28 to TRBJ1-6; tentatively, D is TRBD1 (5 bases). V lost 2 bases and J 3 bases, leaving 11 bases between the germline ends. The CDR3 sequence is 16 residues long. Germline V gene lookup returns CDR1 MDHEN and CDR2 SYDVKM.

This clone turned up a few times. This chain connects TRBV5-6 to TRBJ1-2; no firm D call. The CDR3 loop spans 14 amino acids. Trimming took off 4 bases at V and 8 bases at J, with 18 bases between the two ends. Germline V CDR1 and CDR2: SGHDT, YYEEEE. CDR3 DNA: TGTGCCAGCAGCGCGATGGTTAGCACCGCGGGCTACACCTTC. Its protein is CASSAMVSTAGYTF.

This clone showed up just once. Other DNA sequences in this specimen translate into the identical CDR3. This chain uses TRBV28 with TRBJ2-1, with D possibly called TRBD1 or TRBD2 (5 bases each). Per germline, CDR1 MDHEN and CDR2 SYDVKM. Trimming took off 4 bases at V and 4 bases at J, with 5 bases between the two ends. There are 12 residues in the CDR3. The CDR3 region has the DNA TGTGCCAGCAGTTGGGGGTACAATGAGCAGTTCTTC. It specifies CASSWGYNEQFF.

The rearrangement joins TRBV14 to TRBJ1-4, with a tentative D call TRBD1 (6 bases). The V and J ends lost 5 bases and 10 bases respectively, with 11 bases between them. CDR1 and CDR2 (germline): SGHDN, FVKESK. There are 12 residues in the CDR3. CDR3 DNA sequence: TGTGCCAGCAGCTGGGAGGGGGGAAAACTGTTTTTT. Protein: CASSWEGGKLFF.

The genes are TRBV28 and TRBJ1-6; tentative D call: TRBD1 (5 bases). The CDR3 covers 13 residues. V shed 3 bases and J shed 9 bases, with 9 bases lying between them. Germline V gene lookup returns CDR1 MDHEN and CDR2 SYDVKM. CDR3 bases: TGTGCCAGCAGTTTGGGGGAAGTTTCACCCCTCCACTTT. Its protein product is CASSLGEVSPLHF.

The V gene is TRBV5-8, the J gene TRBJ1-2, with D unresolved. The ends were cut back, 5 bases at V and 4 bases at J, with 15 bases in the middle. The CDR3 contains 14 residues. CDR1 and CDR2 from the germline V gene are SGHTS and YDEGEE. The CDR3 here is CASRPGSSTYGYTF. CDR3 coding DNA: TGTGCCAGCAGGCCGGGTTCTAGTACCTATGGCTACACCTTC.

DNA of the CDR3: TGTGCCAGCAGCGCCCGGGGGGAGGGGAACACTGAAGCTTTCTTT. Translation: CASSARGEGNTEAFF. The V and J genes are TRBV11-1 and TRBJ1-1; TRBD1 is a possible D gene (5 bases). The CDR3 length is 15 residues. The V end lost 5 bases, the J end lost 1 base, and 14 bases lay between the germline ends. CDR1 and CDR2 (germline): SGHAT, FQDESV (reference sequence).

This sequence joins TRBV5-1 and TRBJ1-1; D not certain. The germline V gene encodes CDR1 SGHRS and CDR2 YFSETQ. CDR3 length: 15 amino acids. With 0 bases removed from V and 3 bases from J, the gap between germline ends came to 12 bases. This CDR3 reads CASSLGHGKDTEAFF. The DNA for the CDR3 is TGCGCCAGCAGCTTGGGCCACGGTAAGGACACTGAAGCTTTCTTT.

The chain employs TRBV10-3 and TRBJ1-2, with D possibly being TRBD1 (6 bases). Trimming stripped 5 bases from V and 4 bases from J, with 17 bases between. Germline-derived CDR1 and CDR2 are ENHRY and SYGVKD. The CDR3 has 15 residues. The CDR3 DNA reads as TGTGCCATCAGTTCCGAGGGGGGCCCGAGCTATGGCTACACCTTC. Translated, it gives CAISSEGGPSYGYTF.

DNA for the CDR3: TGTGCCAGCAGCTTAATGGGCTCCGGGACAGGGCAAGAGACCCAGTACTTC. It specifies CASSLMGSGTGQETQYF. The chain uses TRBV7-2 and TRBJ2-5; 9 bases agree with TRBD1. Germline CDR1 and CDR2: SGHTA and FQGNSA. V gave up 2 bases and J gave up 2 bases; unmatched junction bases: 9. The CDR3 has 17 amino acids.

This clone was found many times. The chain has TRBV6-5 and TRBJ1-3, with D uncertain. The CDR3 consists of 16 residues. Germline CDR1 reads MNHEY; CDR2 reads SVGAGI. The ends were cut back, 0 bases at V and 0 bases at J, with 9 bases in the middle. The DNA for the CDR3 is TGTGCCAGCAGTTACTCTGCACTGAGCTCTGGAAACACCATATATTTT. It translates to CASSYSALSSGNTIYF.

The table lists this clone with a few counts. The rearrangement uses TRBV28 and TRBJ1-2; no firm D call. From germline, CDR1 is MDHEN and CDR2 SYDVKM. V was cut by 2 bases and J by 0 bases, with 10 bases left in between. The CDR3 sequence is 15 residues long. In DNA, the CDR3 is TGTGCCAGCAGTTTAGACCGGAGAGCTAACTATGGCTACACCTTC. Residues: CASSLDRRANYGYTF.

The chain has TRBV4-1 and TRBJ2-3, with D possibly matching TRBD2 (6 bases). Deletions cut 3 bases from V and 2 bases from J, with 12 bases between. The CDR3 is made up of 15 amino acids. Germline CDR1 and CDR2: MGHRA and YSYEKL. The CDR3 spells CASSQAGLYTDTQYF. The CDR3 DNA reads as TGCGCCAGCAGCCAGGCGGGACTTTACACAGATACGCAGTATTTT.